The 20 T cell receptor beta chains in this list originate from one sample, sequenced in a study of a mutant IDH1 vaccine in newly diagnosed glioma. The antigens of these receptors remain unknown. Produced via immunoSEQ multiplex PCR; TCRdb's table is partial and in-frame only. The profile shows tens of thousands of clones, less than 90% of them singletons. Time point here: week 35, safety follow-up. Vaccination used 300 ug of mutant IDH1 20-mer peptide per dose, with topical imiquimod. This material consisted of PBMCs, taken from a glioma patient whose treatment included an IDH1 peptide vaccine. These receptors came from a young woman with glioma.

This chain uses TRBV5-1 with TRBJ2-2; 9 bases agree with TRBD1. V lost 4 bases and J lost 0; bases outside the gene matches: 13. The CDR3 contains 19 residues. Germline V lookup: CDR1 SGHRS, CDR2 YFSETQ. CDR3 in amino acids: CASSPRQGGPFANTGELFF. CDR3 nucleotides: TGCGCCAGCAGCCCGCGACAGGGGGGACCGTTCGCGAACACCGGGGAGCTGTTTTTT.

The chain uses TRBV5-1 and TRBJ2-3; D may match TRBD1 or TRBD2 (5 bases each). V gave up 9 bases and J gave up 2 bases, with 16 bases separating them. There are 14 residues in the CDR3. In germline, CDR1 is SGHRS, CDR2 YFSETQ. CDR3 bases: TGCGCCACCACCCGGGGCGGAAACACAGATACGCAGTATTTT. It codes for CATTRGGNTDTQYF.

The CDR3 protein is CASSIDQGVSGPQHF. The CDR3 DNA sequence: TGTGCCAGTAGTATAGATCAGGGGGTTTCCGGGCCCCAGCATTTT. The chain joins TRBV19 to TRBJ1-5; TRBD1 matches at 7 bases. The V and J ends lost 0 bases and 9 bases, in that order; junction bases with no gene match: 8. The CDR3 consists of 15 residues. In germline, CDR1 is LNHDA, CDR2 SQIVND (reference sequence).

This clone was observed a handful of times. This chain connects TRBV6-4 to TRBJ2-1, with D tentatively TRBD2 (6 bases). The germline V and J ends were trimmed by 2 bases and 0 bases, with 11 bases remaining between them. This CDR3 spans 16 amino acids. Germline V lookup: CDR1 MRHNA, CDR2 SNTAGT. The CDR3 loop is CASSDAYGSSYNEQFF. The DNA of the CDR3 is TGTGCCAGCAGTGACGCGTACGGGAGCTCCTACAATGAGCAGTTCTTC.

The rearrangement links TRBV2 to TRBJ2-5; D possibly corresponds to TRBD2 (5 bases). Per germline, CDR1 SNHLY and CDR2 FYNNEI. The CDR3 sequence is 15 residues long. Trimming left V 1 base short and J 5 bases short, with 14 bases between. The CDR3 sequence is CASSEDPGIGETQYF. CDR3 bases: TGTGCCAGCAGTGAAGACCCGGGGATCGGGGAGACCCAGTACTTC.

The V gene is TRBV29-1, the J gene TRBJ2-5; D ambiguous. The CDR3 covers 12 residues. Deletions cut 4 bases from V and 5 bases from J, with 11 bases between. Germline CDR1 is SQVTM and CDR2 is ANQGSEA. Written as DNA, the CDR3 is TGCAGCGTTGTCGACCGCCGGGAGACCCAGTACTTC. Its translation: CSVVDRRETQYF.

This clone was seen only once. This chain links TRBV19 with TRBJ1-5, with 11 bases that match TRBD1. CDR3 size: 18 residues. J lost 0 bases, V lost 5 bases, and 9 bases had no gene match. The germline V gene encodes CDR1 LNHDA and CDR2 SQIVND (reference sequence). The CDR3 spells CASSLGQGGDLSNQPQHF. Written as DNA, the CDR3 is TGTGCCAGTAGTCTGGGACAGGGGGGAGACCTTAGCAATCAGCCCCAGCATTTT. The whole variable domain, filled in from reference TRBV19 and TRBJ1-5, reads DGGITQSPKYLFRKEGQNVTLSCEQNLNHDAMYWYRQDPGQGLRLIYYSQIVNDFQKGDIAEGYSVSREKKESFPLTVTSAQKNPTAFYLCASSLGQGGDLSNQPQHFGDGTRLSIL.

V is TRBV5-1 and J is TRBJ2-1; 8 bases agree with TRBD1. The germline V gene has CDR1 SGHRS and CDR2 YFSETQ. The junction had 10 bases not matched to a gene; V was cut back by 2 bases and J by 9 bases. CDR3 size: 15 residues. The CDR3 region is CASSFGQGALIEQFF. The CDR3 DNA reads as TGCGCCAGCAGCTTTGGCCAGGGGGCACTAATTGAGCAGTTCTTC.

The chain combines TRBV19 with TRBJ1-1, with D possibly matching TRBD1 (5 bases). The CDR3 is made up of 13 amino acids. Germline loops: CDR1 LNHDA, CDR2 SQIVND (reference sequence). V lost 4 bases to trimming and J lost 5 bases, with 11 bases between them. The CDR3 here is CASSRDPGTEAFF. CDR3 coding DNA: TGTGCCAGTAGTAGGGACCCTGGGACTGAAGCTTTCTTT. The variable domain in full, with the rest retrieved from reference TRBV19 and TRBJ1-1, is DGGITQSPKYLFRKEGQNVTLSCEQNLNHDAMYWYRQDPGQGLRLIYYSQIVNDFQKGDIAEGYSVSREKKESFPLTVTSAQKNPTAFYLCASSRDPGTEAFFGQGTRLTVV.

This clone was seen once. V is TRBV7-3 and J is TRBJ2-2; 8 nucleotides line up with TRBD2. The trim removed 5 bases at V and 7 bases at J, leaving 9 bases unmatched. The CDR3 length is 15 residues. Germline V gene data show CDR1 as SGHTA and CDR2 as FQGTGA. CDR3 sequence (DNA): TGTGCCAGCAGCCCTCAAGCGGGAGTAGGCGGGGAGCTGTTTTTT. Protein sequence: CASSPQAGVGGELFF.

The CDR3 reads CASSPVLDHGYTF. The CDR3 DNA is TGTGCCAGCAGCCCGGTACTGGACCATGGCTACACCTTC. The rearrangement joins TRBV7-9 to TRBJ1-2; D remains ambiguous. The V end lost 5 bases, the J end lost 6 bases, and 13 bases lay between the germline ends. This CDR3 is built from 13 residues. Germline V gene sequence: CDR1 SEHNR, CDR2 FQNEAQ (reference sequence).

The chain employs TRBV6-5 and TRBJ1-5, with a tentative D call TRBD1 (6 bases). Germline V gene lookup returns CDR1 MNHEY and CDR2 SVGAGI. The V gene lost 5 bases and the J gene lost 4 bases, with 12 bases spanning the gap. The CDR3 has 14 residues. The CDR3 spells CASSIGQPNQPQHF. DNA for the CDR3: TGTGCCAGCAGTATAGGACAGCCTAATCAGCCCCAGCATTTT.

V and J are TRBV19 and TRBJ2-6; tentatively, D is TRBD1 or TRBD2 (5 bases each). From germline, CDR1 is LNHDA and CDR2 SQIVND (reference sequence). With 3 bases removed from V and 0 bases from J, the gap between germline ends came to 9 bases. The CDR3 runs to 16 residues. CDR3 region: CASSIGTGSGANVLTF. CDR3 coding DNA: TGTGCCAGTAGTATCGGGACGGGCTCTGGGGCCAACGTCCTGACTTTC.

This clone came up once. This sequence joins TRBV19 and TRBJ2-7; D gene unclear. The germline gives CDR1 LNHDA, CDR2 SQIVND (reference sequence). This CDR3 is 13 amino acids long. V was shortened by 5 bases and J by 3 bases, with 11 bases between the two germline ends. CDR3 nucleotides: TGTGCCAGTAGTGCGGATTTTTACTACGAGCAGTACTTC. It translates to CASSADFYYEQYF.

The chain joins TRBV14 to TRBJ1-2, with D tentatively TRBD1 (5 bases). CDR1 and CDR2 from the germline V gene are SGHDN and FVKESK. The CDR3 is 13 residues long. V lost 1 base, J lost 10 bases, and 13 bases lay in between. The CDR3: CASSQVGTENYTF. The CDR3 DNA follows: TGTGCCAGCAGCCAAGTTGGGACGGAAAACTACACCTTC.

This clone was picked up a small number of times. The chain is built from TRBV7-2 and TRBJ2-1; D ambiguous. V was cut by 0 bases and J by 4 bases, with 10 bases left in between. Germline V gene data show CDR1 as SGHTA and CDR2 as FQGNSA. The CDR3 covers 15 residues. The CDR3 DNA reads TGTGCCAGCAGCTTAGCACCGACAATTTACAATGAGCAGTTCTTC. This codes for CASSLAPTIYNEQFF.

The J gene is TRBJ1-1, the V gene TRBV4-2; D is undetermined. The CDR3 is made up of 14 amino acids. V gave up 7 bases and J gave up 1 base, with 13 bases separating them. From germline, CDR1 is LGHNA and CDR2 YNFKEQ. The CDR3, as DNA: TGTGCCAGCAACCCCCTATGGGGGAACACTGAAGCTTTCTTT. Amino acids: CASNPLWGNTEAFF.

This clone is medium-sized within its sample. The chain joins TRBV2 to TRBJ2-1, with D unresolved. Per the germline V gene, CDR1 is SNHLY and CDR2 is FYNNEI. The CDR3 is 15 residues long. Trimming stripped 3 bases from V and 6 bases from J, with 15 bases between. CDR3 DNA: TGTGCCAGCAGTGAGTGGCCAGTCCGTACCAATGAGCAGTTCTTC. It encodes CASSEWPVRTNEQFF.

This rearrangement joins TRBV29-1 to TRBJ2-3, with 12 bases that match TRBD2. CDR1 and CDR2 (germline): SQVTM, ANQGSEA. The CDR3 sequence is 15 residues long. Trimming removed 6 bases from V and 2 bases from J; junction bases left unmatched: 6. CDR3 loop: CSVGRLAGATDTQYF. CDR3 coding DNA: TGCAGCGTCGGGAGACTAGCGGGGGCCACAGATACGCAGTATTTT.

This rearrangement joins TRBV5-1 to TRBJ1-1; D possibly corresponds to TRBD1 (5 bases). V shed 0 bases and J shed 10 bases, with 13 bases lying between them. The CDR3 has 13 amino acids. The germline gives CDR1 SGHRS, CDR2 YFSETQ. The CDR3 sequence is CASSLVGGLIAFF. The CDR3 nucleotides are TGCGCCAGCAGCTTGGTTGGGGGACTCATAGCTTTCTTT.